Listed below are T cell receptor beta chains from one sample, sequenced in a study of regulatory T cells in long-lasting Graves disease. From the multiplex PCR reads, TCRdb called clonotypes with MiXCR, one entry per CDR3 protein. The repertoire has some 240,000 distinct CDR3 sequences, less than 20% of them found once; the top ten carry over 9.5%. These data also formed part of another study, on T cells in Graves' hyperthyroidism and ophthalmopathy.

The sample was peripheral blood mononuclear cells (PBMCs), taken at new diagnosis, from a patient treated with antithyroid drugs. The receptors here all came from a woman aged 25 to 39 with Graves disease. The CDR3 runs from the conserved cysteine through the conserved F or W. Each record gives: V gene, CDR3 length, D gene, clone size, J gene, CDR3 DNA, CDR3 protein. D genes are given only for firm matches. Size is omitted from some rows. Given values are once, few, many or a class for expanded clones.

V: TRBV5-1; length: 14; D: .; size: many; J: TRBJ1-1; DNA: TGCGCCAGCAAATACTACAGGGATACCACTGAAGCTTTCTTT; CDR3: CASKYYRDTTEAFF
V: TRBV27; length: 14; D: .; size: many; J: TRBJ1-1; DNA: TGTGCCAGCAGTTTTGGGGGCCGAAACACTGAAGCTTTCTTT; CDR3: CASSFGGRNTEAFF
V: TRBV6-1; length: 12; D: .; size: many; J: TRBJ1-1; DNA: TGTGCCAGCAGTGCGGGGTGGACTGAAGCTTTCTTT; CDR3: CASSAGWTEAFF
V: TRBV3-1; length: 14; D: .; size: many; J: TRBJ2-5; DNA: TGTGCCAGCAGCCACGCGGGGAGGACGGAGACCCAGTACTTC; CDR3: CASSHAGRTETQYF
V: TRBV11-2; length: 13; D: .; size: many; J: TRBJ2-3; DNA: TGTGCCAGCAGCTTAGGGGTGGTCGATACGCAGTATTTT; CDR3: CASSLGVVDTQYF
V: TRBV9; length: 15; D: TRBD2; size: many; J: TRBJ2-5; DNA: TGTGCCAGCAGCGTAGGGCAGGGAGGGGTAGAGACCCAGTACTTC; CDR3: CASSVGQGGVETQYF
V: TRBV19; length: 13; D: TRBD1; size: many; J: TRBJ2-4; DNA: TGTGCCAGTAGGCGGACAGGGACCCCTCTTCAGTACTTC; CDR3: CASRRTGTPLQYF
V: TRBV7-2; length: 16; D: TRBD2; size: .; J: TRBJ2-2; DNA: TGTGCCAGCAGCTTGGGGGGGGGGGCGAACACCGGGGAGCTGTTTTTT; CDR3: CASSLGGGANTGELFF
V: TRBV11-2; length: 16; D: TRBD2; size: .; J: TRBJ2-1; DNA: TGTGCCAGCAGCCGGAGACTAGCGGGCATCTACAATGAGCAGTTCTTC; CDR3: CASSRRLAGIYNEQFF
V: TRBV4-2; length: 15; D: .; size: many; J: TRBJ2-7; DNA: TGTGCCAGCAGCCAAGATAGGCAGTCCTCCTACGAGCAGTACTTC; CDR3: CASSQDRQSSYEQYF
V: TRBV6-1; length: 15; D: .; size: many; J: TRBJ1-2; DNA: TGTGCCAGCAGTGAGGGGGGCACCGCTAACTATGGCTACACCTTC; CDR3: CASSEGGTANYGYTF
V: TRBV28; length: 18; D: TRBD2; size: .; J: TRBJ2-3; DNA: TGTGCCAGCAGTTGGAGAAGTAGCGGGGGGGCCCCCCCAGATACGCAGTATTTT; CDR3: CASSWRSSGGAPPDTQYF
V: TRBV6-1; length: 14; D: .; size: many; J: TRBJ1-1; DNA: TGTGCCAGCAGACTCGCTGGACGGCCAGAAGAAGCTTTCTTT; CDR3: CASRLAGRPEEAFF
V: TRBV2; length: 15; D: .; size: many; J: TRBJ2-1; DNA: TGTGCCAGCAGTGTGCATAGCCTCTCCTACAATGAGCAGTTCTTC; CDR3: CASSVHSLSYNEQFF
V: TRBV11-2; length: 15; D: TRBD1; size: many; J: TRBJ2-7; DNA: TGTGCCAGCAGTGCATCCGGGACAGGGGGGTACGAGCAGTACTTC; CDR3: CASSASGTGGYEQYF
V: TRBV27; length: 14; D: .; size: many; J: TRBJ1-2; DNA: TGTGCCAGCAGTTTAGCGACAGTTAACTATGGCTACACCTTC; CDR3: CASSLATVNYGYTF
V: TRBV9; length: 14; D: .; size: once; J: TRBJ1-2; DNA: TGTGCCAGCAGCGTAGGGATGGGAGAATATGGCTACACCTTC; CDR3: CASSVGMGEYGYTF
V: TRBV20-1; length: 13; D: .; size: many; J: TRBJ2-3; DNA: TGCAGTGCTACACAGGGACTCACAGATACGCAGTATTTT; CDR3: CSATQGLTDTQYF
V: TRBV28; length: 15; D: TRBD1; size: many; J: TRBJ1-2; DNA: TGTGCCAGCAGTTGGGGAGGGGGCCAATGGGGTGGCTACACCTTC; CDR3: CASSWGGGQWGGYTF